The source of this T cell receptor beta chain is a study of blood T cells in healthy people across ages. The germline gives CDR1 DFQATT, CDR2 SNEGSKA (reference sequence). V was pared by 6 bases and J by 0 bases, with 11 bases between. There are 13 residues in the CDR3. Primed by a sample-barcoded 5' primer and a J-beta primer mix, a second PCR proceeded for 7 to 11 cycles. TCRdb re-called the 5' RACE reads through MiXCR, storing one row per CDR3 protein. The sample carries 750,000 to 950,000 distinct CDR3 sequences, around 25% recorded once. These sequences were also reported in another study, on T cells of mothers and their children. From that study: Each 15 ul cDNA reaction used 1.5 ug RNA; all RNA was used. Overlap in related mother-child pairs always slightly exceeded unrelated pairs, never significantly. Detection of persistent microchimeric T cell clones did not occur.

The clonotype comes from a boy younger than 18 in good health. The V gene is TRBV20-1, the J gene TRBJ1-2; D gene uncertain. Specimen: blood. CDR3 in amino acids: CSASSGSNYGYTF. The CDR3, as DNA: TGCAGTGCCAGCTCGGGTTCTAACTATGGCTACACCTTC.